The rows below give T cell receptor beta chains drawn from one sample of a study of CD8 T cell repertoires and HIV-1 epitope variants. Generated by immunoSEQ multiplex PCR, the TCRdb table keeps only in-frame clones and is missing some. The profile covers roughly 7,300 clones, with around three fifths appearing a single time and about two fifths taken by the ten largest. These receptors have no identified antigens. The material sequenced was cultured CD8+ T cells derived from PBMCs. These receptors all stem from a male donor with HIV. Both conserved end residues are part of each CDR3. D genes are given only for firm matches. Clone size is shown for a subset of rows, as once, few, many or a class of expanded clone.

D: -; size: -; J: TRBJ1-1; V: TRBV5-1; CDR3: CASSLVGAEFLNTEAFF; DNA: TGCGCCAGCAGCTTGGTTGGGGCCGAATTCTTGAACACTGAAGCTTTCTTT
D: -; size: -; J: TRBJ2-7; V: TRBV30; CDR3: CAWSETAPYEQYF; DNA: TGTGCCTGGAGTGAAACAGCCCCCTACGAGCAGTACTTC
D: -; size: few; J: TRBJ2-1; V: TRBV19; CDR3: CASSISRDNEQFF; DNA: TGTGCCAGTAGTATAAGCAGGGACAATGAGCAGTTCTTC
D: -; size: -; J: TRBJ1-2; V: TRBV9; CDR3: CASLGPASGYTF; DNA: TGTGCCAGCCTGGGACCAGCGAGTGGCTACACCTTC
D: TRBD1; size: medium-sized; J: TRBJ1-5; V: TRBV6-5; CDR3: CASRSGQGKQPQHF; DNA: TGTGCCAGCAGATCCGGACAGGGAAAACAGCCCCAGCATTTT
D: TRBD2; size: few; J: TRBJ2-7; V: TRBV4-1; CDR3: CASSQEGGRTYEQYF; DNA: TGCGCCAGCAGCCAAGAGGGAGGGAGGACCTACGAGCAGTACTTC
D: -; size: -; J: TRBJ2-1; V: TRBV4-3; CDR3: CASSQDELTFSYNEQFF; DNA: TGCGCCAGCAGCCAAGACGAACTTACTTTCTCCTACAATGAGCAGTTCTTC
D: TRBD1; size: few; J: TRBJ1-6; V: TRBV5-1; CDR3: CASSLRRPGQGDSPLHF; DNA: TGCGCCAGCAGCTTGAGGAGGCCGGGACAGGGAGATTCACCCCTCCACTTT
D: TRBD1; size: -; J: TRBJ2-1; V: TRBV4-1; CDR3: CASSPDRGSSYNEQFF; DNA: TGCGCCAGCAGCCCTGACAGGGGTAGCTCCTACAATGAGCAGTTCTTC
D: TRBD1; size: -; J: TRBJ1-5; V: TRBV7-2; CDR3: CASNGQGGNQPQHF; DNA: TGTGCCAGCAACGGACAGGGTGGCAATCAGCCCCAGCATTTT
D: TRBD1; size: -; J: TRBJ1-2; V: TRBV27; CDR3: CASSLSGTGSGYTF; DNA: TGTGCCAGCAGTTTATCGGGGACAGGTTCTGGCTACACCTTC
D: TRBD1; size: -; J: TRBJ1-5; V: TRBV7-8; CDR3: CASSLEDRAYSNQPQHF; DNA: TGTGCCAGCAGCTTAGAGGACAGGGCTTATAGCAATCAGCCCCAGCATTTT
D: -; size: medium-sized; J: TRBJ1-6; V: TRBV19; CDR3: CATLADGSSPLHF; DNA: TGTGCCACCCTGGCAGACGGGAGTTCACCCCTCCACTTT
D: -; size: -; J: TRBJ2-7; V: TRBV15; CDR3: CATSSAGTTSYEQYF; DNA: TGTGCCACCAGCAGTGCCGGGACAACCTCCTACGAGCAGTACTTC
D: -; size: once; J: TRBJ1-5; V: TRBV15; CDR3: CATSRERNQPQHF; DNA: TGTGCCACCAGCAGAGAGAGGAATCAGCCCCAGCATTTT
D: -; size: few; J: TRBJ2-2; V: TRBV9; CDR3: CASSVYNTGELFF; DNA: TGTGCCAGCAGCGTATACAACACCGGGGAGCTGTTTTTT
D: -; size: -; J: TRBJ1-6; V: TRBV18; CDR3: CASSPLWDDSGSYNSPLHF; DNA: TGTGCCAGCTCACCGCTATGGGATGATTCAGGCTCCTATAATTCACCCCTCCACTTT
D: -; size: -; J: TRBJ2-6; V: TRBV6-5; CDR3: CASSYSFSGANVLTF; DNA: TGTGCCAGCAGTTACTCCTTCTCTGGGGCCAACGTCCTGACTTTC
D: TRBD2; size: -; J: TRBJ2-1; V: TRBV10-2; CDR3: CASGTSGAYNEQFF; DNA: TGCGCCAGCGGGACTAGCGGGGCCTACAATGAGCAGTTCTTC
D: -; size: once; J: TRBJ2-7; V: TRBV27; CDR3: CASSLIGQGTYEQYF; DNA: TGTGCCAGCAGTTTGATCGGCCAGGGGACCTACGAGCAGTACTTC
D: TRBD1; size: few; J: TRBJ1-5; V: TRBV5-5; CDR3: CASSLDTGGGQPQHF; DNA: TGTGCCAGCAGCTTGGATACAGGGGGCGGCCAGCCCCAGCATTTT
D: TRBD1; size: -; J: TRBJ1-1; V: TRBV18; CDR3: CASSPWDSNTEAFF; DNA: TGTGCCAGCTCACCATGGGACAGTAACACTGAAGCTTTCTTT
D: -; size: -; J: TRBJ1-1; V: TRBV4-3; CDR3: CASSQDPTDQNLNTEAFF; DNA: TGCGCCAGCAGCCAAGACCCGACCGATCAAAACCTGAACACTGAAGCTTTCTTT
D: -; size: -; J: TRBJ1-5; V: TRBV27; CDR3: CASSQFQGISNQPQHF; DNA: TGTGCCAGCAGTCAATTTCAGGGGATCAGCAATCAGCCCCAGCATTTT
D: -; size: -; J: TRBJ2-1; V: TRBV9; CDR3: CASSAPPGLVNEQFF; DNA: TGTGCCAGCAGCGCCCCTCCGGGGCTGGTCAATGAGCAGTTCTTC
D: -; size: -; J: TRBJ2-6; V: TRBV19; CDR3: CASNQVASFSGANVLTF; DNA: TGTGCCAGTAACCAAGTTGCGTCTTTCTCTGGGGCCAACGTCCTGACTTTC
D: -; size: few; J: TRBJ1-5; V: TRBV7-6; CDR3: CASSLDDGVRQHF; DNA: TGTGCCAGCAGCTTAGACGACGGGGTCCGACAGCATTTT
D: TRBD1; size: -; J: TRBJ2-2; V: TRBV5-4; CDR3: CASSFDRVVTGELFF; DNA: TGTGCCAGCAGCTTCGACAGGGTTGTTACCGGGGAGCTGTTTTTT
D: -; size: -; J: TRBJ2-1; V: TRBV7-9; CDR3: CASAIGGINEQFF; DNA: TGTGCCAGCGCTATCGGTGGGATCAATGAGCAGTTCTTC
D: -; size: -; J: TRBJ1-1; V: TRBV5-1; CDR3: CASSLDQGNTEAFF; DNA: TGCGCCAGCAGCTTGGATCAGGGGAACACTGAAGCTTTCTTT
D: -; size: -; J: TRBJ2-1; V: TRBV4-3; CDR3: CASSQDRGQEYNEQFF; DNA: TGCGCCAGCAGCCAAGATCGAGGGCAGGAATACAATGAGCAGTTCTTC
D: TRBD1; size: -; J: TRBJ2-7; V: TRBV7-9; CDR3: CASSFLGPGGGEQYF; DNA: TGTGCCAGCAGCTTTTTGGGACCAGGGGGTGGCGAGCAGTACTTC
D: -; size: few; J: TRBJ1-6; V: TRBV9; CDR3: CASSVGSYNSPLHF; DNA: TGTGCCAGCAGCGTTGGTTCCTATAATTCACCCCTCCACTTT
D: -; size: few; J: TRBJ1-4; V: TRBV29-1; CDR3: CSVGVSATNEKLFF; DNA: TGCAGCGTTGGTGTGAGTGCAACTAATGAAAAACTGTTTTTT
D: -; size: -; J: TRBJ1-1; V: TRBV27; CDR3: CASSSTREGVTEAFF; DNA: TGTGCCAGCAGTTCCACCCGGGAGGGTGTCACTGAAGCTTTCTTT
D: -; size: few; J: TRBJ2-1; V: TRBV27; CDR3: CASSATVYNEQFF; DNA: TGTGCCAGCAGTGCGACAGTATACAATGAGCAGTTCTTC
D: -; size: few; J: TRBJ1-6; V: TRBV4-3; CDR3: CASSQGDEGRPLHF; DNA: TGCGCCAGCAGCCAAGGAGATGAAGGGCGGCCTCTCCACTTT
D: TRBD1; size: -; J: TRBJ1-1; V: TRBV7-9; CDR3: CASSLGDREAFF; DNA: TGTGCCAGCAGCTTAGGGGACAGGGAAGCTTTCTTT
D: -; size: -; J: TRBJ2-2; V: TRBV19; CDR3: CAGSRGAGELFF; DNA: TGTGCCGGCAGTAGGGGAGCCGGGGAGCTGTTTTTT
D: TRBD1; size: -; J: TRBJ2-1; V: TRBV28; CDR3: CASSAGQAYNEQFF; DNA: TGTGCCAGCAGTGCCGGACAGGCTTACAATGAGCAGTTCTTC
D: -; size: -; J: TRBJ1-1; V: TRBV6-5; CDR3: CASIPYIGNTEAFF; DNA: TGTGCCAGCATTCCCTACATAGGGAACACTGAAGCTTTCTTT
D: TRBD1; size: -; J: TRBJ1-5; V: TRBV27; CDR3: CASSGMGQGGNQPQHF; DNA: TGTGCCAGCAGTGGCATGGGACAGGGGGGGAATCAGCCCCAGCATTTT
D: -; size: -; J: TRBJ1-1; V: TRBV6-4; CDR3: CASSVSGSTEAFF; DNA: TGTGCCAGCAGTGTATCAGGGAGCACTGAAGCTTTCTTT
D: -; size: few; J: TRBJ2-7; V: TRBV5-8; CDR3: CASSLAGRNYEQYF; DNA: TGTGCCAGCAGCTTGGCCGGCAGAAACTACGAGCAGTACTTC
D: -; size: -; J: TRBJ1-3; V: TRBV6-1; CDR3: CASTSGDLSGNTIYF; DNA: TGTGCCAGCACCAGTGGAGACCTCTCTGGAAACACCATATATTTT
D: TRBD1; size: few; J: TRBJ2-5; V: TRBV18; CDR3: CASSPPRRGGKETQYF; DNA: TGTGCCAGCTCACCACCGCGCCGAGGGGGCAAAGAGACCCAGTACTTC
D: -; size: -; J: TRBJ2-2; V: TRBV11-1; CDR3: CASSPQSAGELFF; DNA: TGTGCCAGCAGCCCCCAGTCAGCCGGGGAGCTGTTTTTT
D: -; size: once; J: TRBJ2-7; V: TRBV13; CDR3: CASSRSGGTDEQYF; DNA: TGTGCCAGCAGCCGCTCGGGTGGTACGGACGAGCAGTACTTC
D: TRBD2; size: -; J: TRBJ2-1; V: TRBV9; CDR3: CASSVEGLAGEYNEQFF; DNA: TGTGCCAGCAGCGTAGAGGGACTAGCGGGGGAATACAATGAGCAGTTCTTC
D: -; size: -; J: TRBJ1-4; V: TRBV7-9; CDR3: CASSFSGASANEKLFF; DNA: TGTGCCAGCAGCTTTAGCGGCGCTAGTGCTAATGAAAAACTGTTTTTT
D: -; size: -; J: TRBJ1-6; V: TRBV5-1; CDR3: CASSLDGGGRYNSPLHF; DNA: TGCGCCAGCAGCTTGGACGGGGGGGGCCGCTATAATTCACCCCTCCACTTT
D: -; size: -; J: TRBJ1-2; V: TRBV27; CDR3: CASSFGTDAGTGYTF; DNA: TGTGCCAGCAGTTTTGGTACAGACGCCGGCACTGGCTACACCTTC
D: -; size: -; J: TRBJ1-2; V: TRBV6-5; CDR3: CASSYGAGRGYTF; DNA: TGTGCCAGCAGTTACGGGGCAGGGCGAGGCTACACCTTC
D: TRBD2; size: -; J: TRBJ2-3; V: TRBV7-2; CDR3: CASSLRGGATDTQYF; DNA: TGTGCCAGCAGCTTACGCGGGGGGGCCACAGATACGCAGTATTTT